The rows below give T cell receptor beta chains drawn from one sample of a study of beta chain features in type 1 diabetes. The method was immunoSEQ multiplex PCR; TCRdb's version includes in-frame clones alone and lacks a portion of them. This table holds around 340,000 clones, approximately 8.2% found once. The sequencing sample was made of central memory CD4+ T cells from blood. These receptors were taken from a woman under 30 in good health. The conserved cysteine and the conserved F or W are not part of the CDR3 here. D genes are given only for firm matches. Clone size is stated in some rows and not others, as once, few, many or a class when expanded.

V	size	J	D	CDR3
TRBV7-2	few	TRBJ2-1	NA	ASSNPEGSYNEQF
TRBV25-1	NA	TRBJ1-2	TRBD1	ASGGQAGGYT
TRBV5-1	NA	TRBJ2-3	NA	ASSQSTGVADTQY
TRBV11-2	once	TRBJ2-1	TRBD2	ASSLFSSGSSEQF
TRBV7-9	NA	TRBJ2-3	TRBD2	ASSSFIAGSTDTQY
TRBV6-6	few	TRBJ1-3	NA	ASRTAAGNTIY
TRBV5-1	NA	TRBJ2-5	NA	ASSLGRDSGSKY
TRBV6-1	few	TRBJ2-7	NA	ASSEIGVTYEQY
TRBV6-5	few	TRBJ2-7	NA	ASSYTLGYEQY
TRBV29-1	NA	TRBJ2-1	TRBD2	SVEPTPGLAGAPHNEQF
TRBV7-9	NA	TRBJ1-4	NA	ASSKGTGKEKLF
TRBV28	many	TRBJ2-7	TRBD2	ASSLSAGGSLYEQY
TRBV28	many	TRBJ1-5	TRBD1	ASKRGQSNQPQH
TRBV6-5	many	TRBJ1-1	NA	ASSQQGHTEAF